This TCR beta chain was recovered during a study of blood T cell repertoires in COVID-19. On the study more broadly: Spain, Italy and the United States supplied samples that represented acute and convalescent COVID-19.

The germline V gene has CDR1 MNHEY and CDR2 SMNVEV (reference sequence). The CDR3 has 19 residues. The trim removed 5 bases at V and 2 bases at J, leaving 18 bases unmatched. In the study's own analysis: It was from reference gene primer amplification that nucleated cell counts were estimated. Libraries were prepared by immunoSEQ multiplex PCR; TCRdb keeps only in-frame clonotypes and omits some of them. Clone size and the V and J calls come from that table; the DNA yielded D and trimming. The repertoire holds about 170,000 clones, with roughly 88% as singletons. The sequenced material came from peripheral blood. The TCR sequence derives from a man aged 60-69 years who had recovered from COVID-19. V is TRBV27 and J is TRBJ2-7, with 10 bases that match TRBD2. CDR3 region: CASSAQIAGGIGQAYEQYF. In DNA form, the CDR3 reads TGTGCCAGCAGTGCGCAAATAGCGGGGGGTATAGGTCAAGCCTACGAGCAGTACTTC.